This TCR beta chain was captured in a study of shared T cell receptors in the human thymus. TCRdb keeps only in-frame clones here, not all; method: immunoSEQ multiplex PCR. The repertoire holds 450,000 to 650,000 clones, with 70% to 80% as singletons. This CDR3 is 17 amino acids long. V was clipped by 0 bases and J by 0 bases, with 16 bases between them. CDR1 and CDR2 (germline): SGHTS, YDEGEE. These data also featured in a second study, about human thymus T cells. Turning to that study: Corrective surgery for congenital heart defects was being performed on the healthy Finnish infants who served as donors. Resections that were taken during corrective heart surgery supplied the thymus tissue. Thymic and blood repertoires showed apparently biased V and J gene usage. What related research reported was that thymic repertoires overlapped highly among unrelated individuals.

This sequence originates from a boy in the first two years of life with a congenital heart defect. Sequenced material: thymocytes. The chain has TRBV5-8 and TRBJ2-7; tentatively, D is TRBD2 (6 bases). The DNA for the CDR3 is TGTGCCAGCAGCTTGGACGGCTCTTTGCGGGGCTCCTACGAGCAGTACTTC. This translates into CASSLDGSLRGSYEQYF.